The next 3 T cell receptor beta chains were all read from a single sample in a study of T cell repertoires in cytomegalovirus infection. The antigens these receptors bind are not known. MiXCR was run by TCRdb on the reads, yielding one entry per CDR3 protein. This table has around 99,000 distinct CDR3 sequences, around 29% appearing once. Here the sequenced sample was CD8+ T cells from cultured PBMCs, taken from culture after CMV antigen stimulation. The receptors were gathered from a human donor in good health (CMV status not recorded). Some clones in this sample may be carry-over from other donors' samples.

This clonotype came up a few times. V gene TRBV7-2 combines with J gene TRBJ2-5; 10 bases fit TRBD1. In germline, CDR1 is SGHTA, CDR2 FQGNSA. CDR3 length equals 16 residues. The V gene end was trimmed by 3 bases and the J gene end by 5 bases; junction bases not matched to a gene: 9. The CDR3 loop is CASSFSTGQGYETQYF. The CDR3 nucleotides read TGTGCCAGCAGCTTTTCCACGGGACAGGGGTATGAGACCCAGTACTTC. Looking up the rest from reference TRBV7-2 and TRBJ2-5 gives the full variable domain: GAGVSQSPSNKVTEKGKDVELRCDPISGHTALYWYRQSLGQGLEFLIYFQGNSAPDKSGLPSDRFSAERTGGSVSTLTIQRTQQEDSAVYLCASSFSTGQGYETQYFGPGTRLLVL.

This clonotype turned up a few times. This rearrangement joins TRBV6-1 to TRBJ1-2; maybe TRBD1 (5 bases). Germline-derived CDR1 and CDR2 are MNHNS and SASEGT. CDR3 length: 16 amino acids. V lost 1 base to trimming and J lost 7 bases, with 19 bases between them. The chain's CDR3 is CASSEGPAGDSIGYTF. In nucleotides, the CDR3 is TGTGCCAGCAGTGAAGGTCCTGCGGGGGACTCTATTGGCTACACCTTC.

This chain uses TRBV18 with TRBJ2-2; D is uncertain. The V end was cut by 2 bases, the J end by 0 bases, with 7 bases between. The CDR3 has 15 amino acids. Germline V gives CDR1 KGHSH, CDR2 LQKENI. CDR3: CASSPYDPNTGELFF. The CDR3 DNA sequence: TGTGCCAGCTCACCATACGACCCGAACACCGGGGAGCTGTTTTTT. The whole variable domain, filled in from reference TRBV18 and TRBJ2-2, reads NAGVMQNPRHLVRRRGQEARLRCSPMKGHSHVYWYRQLPEEGLKFMVYLQKENIIDESGMPKERFSAEFPKEGPSILRIQQVVRGDSAAYFCASSPYDPNTGELFFGEGSRLTVL.